The 32 T cell receptor beta chains listed next were all sequenced from one sample in a study of T cell changes during pregnancy in multiple sclerosis. The method was immunoSEQ multiplex PCR; TCRdb's version includes in-frame clones alone and lacks a portion of them. The repertoire has roughly 45,000 clones, roughly 94% of them found once; the top ten carry less than 6.5%. Sequencing was performed on CD8+ T cells from peripheral blood mononuclear cells, taken in the first trimester of pregnancy. All receptors derive from a female donor with multiple sclerosis, enrolled in a pregnancy study.

V is TRBV7-9 and J is TRBJ2-7; D remains unclear. From germline, CDR1 is SEHNR and CDR2 FQNEAQ (reference sequence). The CDR3 totals 12 residues. V was trimmed by 5 bases and J by 7 bases, leaving 12 bases between them. CDR3 amino acids: CASSPPRSEQYF. The CDR3 DNA is TGTGCCAGCAGCCCCCCCCGGAGTGAGCAGTACTTC.

The V call is TRBV5-6, the J call TRBJ2-7, with TRBD1 as a possible D gene (6 bases). The V gene lost 0 bases and the J gene lost 2 bases, with 15 bases spanning the gap. Germline V gene sequence: CDR1 SGHDT, CDR2 YYEEEE. This CDR3 comprises 16 residues. CDR3 DNA: TGTGCCAGCAGCTTGGATGGAGTCGCAGGGGCCTACGAGCAGTACTTC. This codes for CASSLDGVAGAYEQYF.

V usage is TRBV4-1 and J usage is TRBJ2-7; 13 bases match TRBD2. This CDR3 spans 15 amino acids. The trim removed 3 bases at V and 3 bases at J, leaving 2 bases unmatched. CDR1 MGHRA and CDR2 YSYEKL come from the germline V gene. The CDR3 DNA sequence: TGCGCCAGCAGCCAGGGGACTAGCGGGAACTACGAGCAGTACTTC. Encoded protein: CASSQGTSGNYEQYF.

The rearrangement joins TRBV11-2 to TRBJ1-5, with 11 bases matching TRBD1. Losses at the gene ends were 1 base for V and 1 base for J; bases not matched to a gene: 0. CDR1 is SGHAT and CDR2 is FQNNGV in the germline V gene. The CDR3 totals 16 residues. The CDR3 nucleotides are TGTGCCAGCAGCTTAGGGACAGGGGGCAGCAATCAGCCCCAGCATTTT. It yields the protein CASSLGTGGSNQPQHF.

This clone was counted a single time. The V and J genes are TRBV19 and TRBJ2-7, with D possibly TRBD2 on 5 matching bases. CDR1 and CDR2 (germline): LNHDA, SQIVND (reference sequence). CDR3 size: 15 residues. V was cut by 3 bases and J by 0 bases, with 12 bases left in between. This CDR3 reads CASSMEAVSSYEQYF. CDR3 bases: TGTGCCAGTAGTATGGAAGCGGTTAGCTCCTACGAGCAGTACTTC.

This clone was counted once. J is TRBJ1-5 and V is TRBV27; possibly TRBD1 for D (5 bases). Germline values: CDR1 MNHEY, CDR2 SMNVEV (reference sequence). V was trimmed by 5 bases and J by 6 bases, leaving 14 bases between them. The CDR3 runs to 14 residues. CDR3 DNA sequence: TGTGCCAGCAGTGACCAGGGAACGGGTCAGCCCCAGCATTTT. It specifies CASSDQGTGQPQHF.

The V gene is TRBV7-7, the J gene TRBJ2-5; D unresolved. This CDR3 comprises 14 residues. Germline assignment: CDR1 SSHAT and CDR2 FNYEAQ (reference sequence). Trimming removed 3 bases from V and 0 bases from J, with 8 bases in between. The CDR3 here is CASSFLSNQETQYF. The CDR3 nucleotides read TGTGCCAGCAGCTTCTTGTCTAACCAAGAGACCCAGTACTTC.

This chain links TRBV6-6 with TRBJ1-1, with a possible D match to TRBD1 (5 bases). Germline lookup yields CDR1 MNHNY and CDR2 SVGAGI (reference sequence). The CDR3 length is 14 residues. V lost 2 bases and J 1 base, leaving 8 bases between the germline ends. The CDR3 bases are TGTGCCAGCAGTTACGCAGGGAAGAACACTGAAGCTTTCTTT. This gives the protein CASSYAGKNTEAFF.

The chain combines TRBV5-6 with TRBJ1-2; D perhaps matches TRBD1 (6 bases). This CDR3 has 13 amino acids. Per the germline V gene, CDR1 is SGHDT and CDR2 is YYEEEE. Trimming pared 0 bases from V and 8 bases from J, leaving 11 bases between. The CDR3 here is CASSLGGREGYTF. CDR3 DNA sequence: TGTGCCAGCAGCTTGGGGGGGCGCGAGGGCTACACCTTC.

The chain is built from TRBV5-6 and TRBJ2-1, with 7 bases that match TRBD2. Germline V gene data show CDR1 as SGHDT and CDR2 as YYEEEE. V gave up 0 bases and J gave up 9 bases; unmatched junction bases: 0. This CDR3 is built from 12 residues. CDR3 nucleotide sequence: TGTGCCAGCAGCTTGGGGGGGGGTGAGCAGTTCTTC. This codes for CASSLGGGEQFF.

The chain couples TRBV6-6 to TRBJ2-5; 7 nucleotides line up with TRBD2. This CDR3 region has 15 residues. V shed 5 bases and J 2 bases; nucleotides not matched to a gene: 8. Per germline, CDR1 MNHNY and CDR2 SVGAGI (reference sequence). CDR3 residues: CASSPRGGRQETQYF. The CDR3 DNA reads as TGTGCCAGCAGTCCTCGGGGAGGGAGACAAGAGACCCAGTACTTC.

The CDR3 nucleotides read TGTGCCAGCAGCTTAATCGGGACGAACACCGGGGAGCTGTTTTTT. Amino acid sequence: CASSLIGTNTGELFF. V and J are TRBV7-3 and TRBJ2-2, with D perhaps TRBD2 (5 bases). The CDR3 has 15 residues. The ends were cut back, 1 base at V and 0 bases at J, with 6 bases in the middle. The germline gives CDR1 SGHTA, CDR2 FQGTGA.

This chain connects TRBV27 to TRBJ2-7; weak D call: TRBD2 (6 bases). CDR1 is MNHEY, CDR2 SMNVEV, per germline (reference sequence). The CDR3 length is 15 residues. Trimming shortened V by 5 bases and J by 0 bases, and 14 bases separated the two germline ends. CDR3 DNA sequence: TGTGCCAGCAGTATCCGGGGAGGATCCTCCTACGAGCAGTACTTC. It yields the protein CASSIRGGSSYEQYF.

This rearrangement joins TRBV6-6 to TRBJ1-5; a weak D match, TRBD1 (6 bases). Trimming shortened V by 5 bases and J by 1 base, and 9 bases separated the two germline ends. CDR1 is MNHNY, CDR2 SVGAGI, per germline (reference sequence). The CDR3 loop spans 14 amino acids. CDR3 in amino acids: CASSTRGSNQPQHF. For the CDR3, the DNA is TGTGCCAGCAGTACGAGGGGGAGCAATCAGCCCCAGCATTTT.

The chain combines TRBV4-3 with TRBJ1-1; D is unresolved. The CDR3 is 14 amino acids. CDR1 and CDR2 (germline): LGHNA, YSLEER. The V and J ends lost 1 base and 1 base respectively, with 7 bases between them. The CDR3 loop reads CASSQVAENTEAFF. CDR3 in DNA: TGCGCCAGCAGCCAAGTGGCAGAGAACACTGAAGCTTTCTTT.

The CDR3 sequence: CASSPGTGGMTDTQYF. The CDR3 DNA sequence: TGTGCCAGCAGTCCCGGGACAGGGGGCATGACAGATACGCAGTATTTT. The chain is built from TRBV27 and TRBJ2-3, with 12 positions matching TRBD1. The CDR3 spans 16 residues. Germline V gene lookup returns CDR1 MNHEY and CDR2 SMNVEV (reference sequence). The ends lost 5 bases at V and 3 bases at J; junction bases unmatched: 6.

The chain links TRBV5-8 to TRBJ2-1; perhaps TRBD1 as D (6 bases). This CDR3 region has 16 residues. From germline, CDR1 is SGHTS and CDR2 YDEGEE. V lost 4 bases and J 4 bases, leaving 18 bases between the germline ends. In nucleotides, the CDR3 is TGTGCCAGCAGCCTACGTCAGGGGCCCTCGTACAATGAGCAGTTCTTC. Its translation: CASSLRQGPSYNEQFF.

This chain connects TRBV27 to TRBJ1-2; the match to TRBD1 covers 11 bases. V lost 0 bases, J lost 7 bases, and 4 bases stayed unmatched. The CDR3 contains 15 residues. Germline V CDR1 and CDR2: MNHEY, SMNVEV (reference sequence). CDR3: CASSLSDRGPGGYTF. CDR3 sequence (DNA): TGTGCCAGCAGTTTATCGGACAGGGGGCCTGGTGGCTACACCTTC.

The chain links TRBV7-2 to TRBJ2-7; perhaps TRBD1 as D (6 bases). Germline V lookup: CDR1 SGHTA, CDR2 FQGNSA. The V end was cut by 1 base, the J end by 3 bases, with 13 bases between. This CDR3 contains 15 residues. The CDR3 coding sequence is TGTGCCAGCAGCTTAGTAGACAGGCCGATCTACGAGCAGTACTTC. Protein sequence: CASSLVDRPIYEQYF.

Points on this clone: This sample includes further DNA sequences coding for the same CDR3. This chain uses TRBV27 with TRBJ1-1; 7 bases match TRBD1. This CDR3 spans 13 amino acids. Trimming cost V 9 bases and J 0 bases; bases outside gene matches: 4. The germline V gene encodes CDR1 MNHEY and CDR2 SMNVEV (reference sequence). The CDR3 is CASRGQMNTEAFF. CDR3 sequence (DNA): TGTGCCAGTAGGGGACAGATGAACACTGAAGCTTTCTTT.

J is TRBJ1-5 and V is TRBV21-1. TRBV21-1 is a pseudogene. The CDR3 consists of 24 residues. The CDR3 coding sequence is TGTGCCAGCAGACGTGGGGGGGCAGGGAGTCATTGGCAACCCCCTTATTATAGCAATCAGCCCCAGCATTTT. As protein: CASRRGGAGSHWQPPYYSNQPQHF.

The rearrangement joins TRBV19 to TRBJ2-2; TRBD1 is a possible D gene (6 bases). V gave up 5 bases and J gave up 7 bases, with 17 bases separating them. The CDR3 has 15 residues. Looked up from germline, CDR1 is LNHDA and CDR2 is SQIVND (reference sequence). The CDR3 sequence: CASSWGITGLGELFF. The CDR3 coding sequence is TGTGCCAGTAGTTGGGGGATAACAGGGCTCGGGGAGCTGTTTTTT.

J is TRBJ2-7 and V is TRBV29-1, with a tentative D call TRBD1 (6 bases). The CDR3 totals 13 residues. V was pared by 0 bases and J by 3 bases, with 9 bases between. Germline CDR1 reads SQVTM; CDR2 reads ANQGSEA. The CDR3: CSVEDQGNYEQYF. The CDR3 nucleotides read TGCAGCGTTGAAGATCAGGGGAACTACGAGCAGTACTTC.

The V gene is TRBV15, the J gene TRBJ2-5, with TRBD1 identical over 9 bases. This CDR3 has 16 residues. Per germline, CDR1 LNHNV and CDR2 YYDKDF (reference sequence). J lost 4 bases, V lost 2 bases, and 8 bases had no gene match. CDR3 nucleotide sequence: TGTGCCACCAGCAGACTACAGGGGGCTCGAGGAGAGACCCAGTACTTC. It translates to CATSRLQGARGETQYF.

This chain connects TRBV9 to TRBJ2-5; TRBD2 matches at 9 bases. The germline V gene encodes CDR1 SGDLS and CDR2 YYNGEE. The CDR3 has 17 residues. Trimming removed 4 bases from V and 4 bases from J; junction bases left unmatched: 14. CDR3 in DNA: TGTGCCAGCAGCCCCAGCTCCCCTAGCGGGAACCGAGAGACCCAGTACTTC. Translated, it gives CASSPSSPSGNRETQYF. The whole variable domain, filled in from reference TRBV9 and TRBJ2-5, reads DSGVTQTPKHLITATGQRVTLRCSPRSGDLSVYWYQQSLDQGLQFLIQYYNGEERAKGNILERFSAQQFPDLHSELNLSSLELGDSALYFCASSPSSPSGNRETQYFGPGTRLLVL.

The chain has TRBV19 and TRBJ2-2; 10 bases agree with TRBD2. CDR1 is LNHDA, CDR2 SQIVND, per germline (reference sequence). The V segment lost 6 bases and the J segment 5 bases; nucleotides outside the gene matches: 12. The CDR3 loop spans 17 amino acids. As DNA, the CDR3 is TGTGCCAGTAGCCTGAGGGGCCTAGCGGGAGATACCGGGGAGCTGTTTTTT. It is translated as CASSLRGLAGDTGELFF.

This clone was detected once. This chain joins TRBV4-1 and TRBJ1-4, with 7 bases fitting TRBD1. Germline trimming cut 4 bases from V and 5 bases from J; bases unmatched to any gene: 7. The CDR3 totals 15 residues. Germline V gene lookup returns CDR1 MGHRA and CDR2 YSYEKL. The CDR3 loop is CASSRSTGKNEKLFF. As DNA, the CDR3 is TGCGCCAGCAGCCGTTCGACAGGGAAGAATGAAAAACTGTTTTTT.

The chain links TRBV10-1 to TRBJ2-7, with 9 bases matching TRBD1. This CDR3 is 15 amino acids long. Looked up from germline, CDR1 is WNHNN and CDR2 is SYGVQD (reference sequence). V shed 6 bases and J 2 bases; nucleotides not matched to a gene: 8. The CDR3 DNA follows: TGCGCCAGCAGCCAAGACGGGACAGGGCCCTACGAGCAGTACTTC. The encoded protein is CASSQDGTGPYEQYF.

About this clone itself: At the DNA level, this CDR3 is encoded by other sequences in the same sample as well. V is TRBV6-1 and J is TRBJ2-7; 10 nucleotides match TRBD2. The germline V gene encodes CDR1 MNHNS and CDR2 SASEGT. This CDR3 has 14 amino acids. V was clipped by 1 base and J by 3 bases; unmatched bases: 0. CDR3 coding DNA: TGTGCCAGCAGTGAAGGGACTAGCGGCTACGAGCAGTACTTC. Its translation: CASSEGTSGYEQYF.

This sequence joins TRBV7-2 and TRBJ2-7, with 9 bases that match TRBD2. After removal of 1 base from V and 1 base from J, the junction contained 2 bases not matched to a gene. This CDR3 is built from 15 residues. CDR1 and CDR2 from the germline V gene are SGHTA and FQGNSA. The CDR3 is CASSLEAGGSYEQYF. The CDR3 region has the DNA TGTGCCAGCAGCTTAGAAGCGGGAGGTTCCTACGAGCAGTACTTC.

The chain links TRBV28 to TRBJ1-2; 7 bases align to TRBD1. This CDR3 spans 16 amino acids. CDR1 is MDHEN, CDR2 SYDVKM, per germline. V shed 4 bases, J shed 4 bases, and the junction held 12 bases outside the gene matches. The CDR3 is CASSSRWTGISYGYTF. CDR3 bases: TGTGCCAGCAGTTCTAGGTGGACAGGTATAAGCTATGGCTACACCTTC.

This clone was seen a single time. The chain uses TRBV6-1 and TRBJ2-7; 9 bases agree with TRBD1. The CDR3 runs 15 residues. Unmatched junction bases numbered 5, after V lost 0 bases and J lost 5 bases. Germline V gives CDR1 MNHNS, CDR2 SASEGT. The CDR3 loop reads CASSEAPQGANEQYF. The CDR3 nucleotides read TGTGCCAGCAGTGAAGCGCCACAGGGGGCGAACGAGCAGTACTTC.